Presented here are 8 T cell receptor beta chains from one specimen sequenced in a study of read filtering for tumor transcriptome and immune sequencing. The library was built from about 400 ng RNA with molecular barcoded adaptors for alpha/delta and beta/gamma chains. TCRdb re-called the reads with MiXCR, one entry per CDR3 protein. Of approximately 93,000 distinct CDR3 sequences listed, 20% to 25% are singletons. The sequenced material came from a population of CD138-negative cells sorted from bone marrow. These receptors were obtained from a donor at least 40 years old with multiple myeloma.

Notes on this clonotype: A much bigger clone sits one base away, suggesting this may be a read error. The chain carries TRBV6-6 and TRBJ2-3; possible D gene TRBD2, 5 bases. The CDR3 is made up of 16 amino acids. Germline CDR1 reads MNHNY; CDR2 reads SVGAGI (reference sequence). V was cut by 7 bases and J by 1 base, with 18 bases left in between. The CDR3 coding sequence is TGTGCCAGCAATTCCTCACTAGAGTGGGGCACAGATACGCAGTATTTT. Protein: CASNSSLEWGTDTQYF.

The chain carries TRBV7-9 and TRBJ1-3, with TRBD1 matching 8 bases. Germline CDR1 reads SEHNR; CDR2 reads FQNEAQ (reference sequence). The V gene end was trimmed by 8 bases and the J gene end by 4 bases; junction bases not matched to a gene: 1. There are 12 residues in the CDR3. The CDR3 here is CASGDRGNTIYF. CDR3 in DNA: TGTGCCAGCGGGGACAGGGGAAACACCATATATTTT.

The table lists this clonotype with a few counts. Its ends do not fully match the called genes, so a read error is possible. The chain combines TRBV7-2 with TRBJ2-3; D is ambiguous. This CDR3 spans 12 amino acids. Germline V gives CDR1 SGHTA, CDR2 FQGNSA. The CDR3 DNA sequence: TGTGCCAGCAGCTTCTACACAGATGCGCAGTATTTT. Its translation is CASSFYTDAQYF. The full variable domain, its missing parts supplied by reference TRBV7-2 and TRBJ2-3, is GAGVSQSPSNKVTEKGKDVELRCDPISGHTALYWYRQSLGQGLEFLIYFQGNSAPDKSGLPSDRFSAERTGGSVSTLTIQRTQQEDSAVYLCASSFYTDAQYFGPGTRLTVL.

This clonotype was detected many times. The chain uses TRBV7-8 and TRBJ2-2; D is unresolved. CDR1 and CDR2 (germline): SGHVS, FQNEAQ. With 3 bases removed from V and 0 bases from J, the gap between germline ends came to 8 bases. The CDR3 length is 15 residues. The DNA of the CDR3 is TGTGCCAGCAGCTTCAGTAACTCGAACACCGGGGAGCTGTTTTTT. Protein product: CASSFSNSNTGELFF.

Turning to this clonotype: This could be a read error, since a much larger clone is one nucleotide away. V is TRBV7-8 and J is TRBJ2-3, with no clear D. Germline assignment: CDR1 SGHVS and CDR2 FQNEAQ. CDR3 length: 14 residues. CDR3 DNA sequence: TGTGTCAGCAGCCCCCGGGTACGCACAGATACGCAGTATTTT. Amino acids: CVSSPRVRTDTQYF.

A note on this clonotype: A much larger clone lies one base from this, so it may be a read error. V is TRBV5-1 and J is TRBJ1-1; a weak D match, TRBD1 (5 bases). The V gene's germline CDR1 is SGHRS and CDR2 YFSETQ. The CDR3 extends over 15 amino acids. CDR3 amino acids: CASSPPGGGNTGAFF. CDR3 sequence (DNA): TGCGCCAGCAGCCCGCCCGGCGGGGGGAACACTGGAGCTTTCTTT.

This clonotype was seen ten or more times. The rearrangement joins TRBV5-1 to TRBJ2-1, with D tentatively TRBD2 (6 bases). With 1 base removed from V and 6 bases from J, the gap between germline ends came to 14 bases. CDR1 is SGHRS, CDR2 YFSETQ, per germline. The CDR3 sequence is 15 residues long. The CDR3 DNA sequence: TGCGCCAGCAGCTTGATTAGCGGCACCATCAATGAGCAGTTCTTC. It translates to CASSLISGTINEQFF.

The chain recombines TRBV19 with TRBJ1-5, with 8 bases identical to TRBD1. CDR1 and CDR2 (germline): LNHDA, SQIVND (reference sequence). The CDR3 consists of 15 residues. The J segment lost 0 bases and the V segment lost 6 bases, leaving 4 bases of the junction unmatched. The CDR3, as DNA: TGTGCCAGTAGCGGCGACAGGGGTAGCAATCAGCCCCAGCATTTT. Translation: CASSGDRGSNQPQHF.